This TCR beta chain was identified in a study of T cells in Graves' hyperthyroidism and ophthalmopathy. Findings of the study overall: With a median lead of around 6.7 months before onset, the model predicted ophthalmopathy. Among thyroid clonotypes expanded above 0.001, most also appeared in blood.

There are many counts of this clonotype. What it binds is not known. The CDR3 has 13 amino acids. CDR1 and CDR2 (germline): SGDLS, YYNGEE. V lost 3 bases and J 4 bases, leaving 11 bases between the germline ends. Amplification targeted TCR beta CDR3 regions from RNA transcripts. The primer set for the first-round RT-PCR of the TCR CDR3 was HTBI. TCRdb redid the calling of the multiplex PCR reads with MiXCR, one entry per CDR3 protein. The sample has roughly 580,000 distinct CDR3 sequences, about half seen once. Specimen: peripheral blood or thyroid tissue (not recorded which). The sequence was collected from a young woman with Graves' hyperthyroidism. J is TRBJ2-7 and V is TRBV9, with D unclear. CDR3 protein: CASSADLGYEQYF. As DNA, the CDR3 is TGTGCCAGCAGCGCCGATTTGGGGTACGAGCAGTACTTC.